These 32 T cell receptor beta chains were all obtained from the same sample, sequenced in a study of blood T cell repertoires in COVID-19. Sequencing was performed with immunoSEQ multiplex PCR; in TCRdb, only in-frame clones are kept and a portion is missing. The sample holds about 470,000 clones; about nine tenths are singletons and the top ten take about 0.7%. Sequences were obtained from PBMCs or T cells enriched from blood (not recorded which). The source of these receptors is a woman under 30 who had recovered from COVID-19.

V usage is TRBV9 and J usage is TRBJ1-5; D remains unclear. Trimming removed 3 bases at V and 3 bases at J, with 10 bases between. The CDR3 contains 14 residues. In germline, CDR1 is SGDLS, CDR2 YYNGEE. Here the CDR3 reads CASSATGFNQPQHF. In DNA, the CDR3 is TGTGCCAGCAGCGCTACGGGGTTCAATCAGCCCCAGCATTTT.

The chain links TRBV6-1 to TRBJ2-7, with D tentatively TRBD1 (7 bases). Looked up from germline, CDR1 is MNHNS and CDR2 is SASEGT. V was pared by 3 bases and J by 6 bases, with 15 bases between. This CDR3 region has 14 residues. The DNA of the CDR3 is TGTGCCAGCAGTGAGCCAGACAGGGACTTCGAGCAGTACTTC. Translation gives CASSEPDRDFEQYF.

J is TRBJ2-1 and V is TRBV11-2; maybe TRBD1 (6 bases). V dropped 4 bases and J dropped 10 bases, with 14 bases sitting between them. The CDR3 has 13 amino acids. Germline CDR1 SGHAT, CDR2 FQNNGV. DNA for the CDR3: TGTGCCAGCAGCTCCCTTTCCCAGGGGGAGCAGTTCTTC. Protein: CASSSLSQGEQFF.

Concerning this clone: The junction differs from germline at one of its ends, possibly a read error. The CDR3 spells CASSPRQGFASGNTIYF. The CDR3 DNA is TGTGCTAGCAGCCCCCGACAGGGTTTCGCCTCTGGAAACACCATATATTTT. The gene calls are TRBV7-7 and TRBJ1-3, with TRBD1 matching 7 bases. CDR3 length equals 17 residues. Germline lookup yields CDR1 SSHAT and CDR2 FNYEAQ (reference sequence).

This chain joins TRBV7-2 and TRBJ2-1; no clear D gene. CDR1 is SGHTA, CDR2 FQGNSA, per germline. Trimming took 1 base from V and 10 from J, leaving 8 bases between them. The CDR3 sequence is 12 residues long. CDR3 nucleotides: TGTGCCAGCAGCTTAGTCGGCGGAGAGCAGTTCTTC. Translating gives CASSLVGGEQFF.

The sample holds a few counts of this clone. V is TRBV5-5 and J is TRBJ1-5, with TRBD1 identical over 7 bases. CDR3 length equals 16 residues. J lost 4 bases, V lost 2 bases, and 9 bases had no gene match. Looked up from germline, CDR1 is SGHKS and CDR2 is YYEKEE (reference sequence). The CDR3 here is CASSFRLIQGNQPQHF. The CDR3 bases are TGTGCCAGCAGCTTTCGGCTGATACAGGGGAATCAGCCCCAGCATTTT.

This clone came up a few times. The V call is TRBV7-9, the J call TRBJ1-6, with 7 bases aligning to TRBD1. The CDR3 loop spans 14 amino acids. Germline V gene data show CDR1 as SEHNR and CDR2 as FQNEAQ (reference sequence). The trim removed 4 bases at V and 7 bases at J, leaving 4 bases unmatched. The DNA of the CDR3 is TGTGCCAGCAGCTCCGGGACAGAAAATTCACCCCTCCACTTT. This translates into CASSSGTENSPLHF.

DNA for the CDR3: TGTGCCAGCTCACCACCGGGACAGGGCCCCTTTGTGGATGGCTACACCTTC. Encoded protein: CASSPPGQGPFVDGYTF. The chain is built from TRBV18 and TRBJ1-2; 9 bases fit TRBD1. This CDR3 contains 17 residues. From germline, CDR1 is KGHSH and CDR2 LQKENI. V trimming: 0 bases; J trimming: 6 bases; junction bases outside the gene matches: 11.

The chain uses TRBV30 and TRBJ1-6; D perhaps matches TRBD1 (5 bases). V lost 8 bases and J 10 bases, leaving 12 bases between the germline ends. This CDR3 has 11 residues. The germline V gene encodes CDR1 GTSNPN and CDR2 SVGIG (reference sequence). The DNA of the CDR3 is TGTGCCGGCTACCCAGGGTCACCCCTCCACTTT. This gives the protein CAGYPGSPLHF.

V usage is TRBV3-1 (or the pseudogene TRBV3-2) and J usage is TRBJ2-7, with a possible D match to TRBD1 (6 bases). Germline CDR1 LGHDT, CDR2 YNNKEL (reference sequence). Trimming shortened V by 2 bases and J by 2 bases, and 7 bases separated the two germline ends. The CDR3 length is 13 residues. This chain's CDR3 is CASSQTGTYEQYF. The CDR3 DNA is TGTGCCAGCAGCCAAACAGGGACCTACGAGCAGTACTTC.

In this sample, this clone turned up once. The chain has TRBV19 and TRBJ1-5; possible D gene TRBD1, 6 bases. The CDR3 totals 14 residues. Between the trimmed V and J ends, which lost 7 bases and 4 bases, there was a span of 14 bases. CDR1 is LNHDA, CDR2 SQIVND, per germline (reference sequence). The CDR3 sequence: CASKGGAGNQPQHF. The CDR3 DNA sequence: TGTGCCAGTAAAGGGGGGGCAGGGAATCAGCCCCAGCATTTT.

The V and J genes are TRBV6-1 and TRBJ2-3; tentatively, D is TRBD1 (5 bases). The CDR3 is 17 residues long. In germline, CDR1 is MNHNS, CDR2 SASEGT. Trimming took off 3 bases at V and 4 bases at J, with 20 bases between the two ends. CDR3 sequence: CASSDQLQVGRADTQYF. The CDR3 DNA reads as TGTGCCAGCAGTGATCAATTACAGGTGGGCAGAGCAGATACGCAGTATTTT.

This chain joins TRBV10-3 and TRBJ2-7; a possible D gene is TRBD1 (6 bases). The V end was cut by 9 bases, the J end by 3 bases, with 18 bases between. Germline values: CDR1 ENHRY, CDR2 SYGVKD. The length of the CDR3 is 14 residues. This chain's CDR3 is CAIKPPGTNYEQYF. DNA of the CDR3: TGTGCCATAAAACCCCCCGGGACAAACTACGAGCAGTACTTC.

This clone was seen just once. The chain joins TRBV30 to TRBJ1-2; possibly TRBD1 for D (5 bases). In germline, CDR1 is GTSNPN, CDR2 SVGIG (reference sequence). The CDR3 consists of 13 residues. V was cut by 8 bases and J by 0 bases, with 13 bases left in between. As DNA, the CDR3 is TGTGCCGGAGACAGATCCCCTAACTATGGCTACACCTTC. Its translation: CAGDRSPNYGYTF.

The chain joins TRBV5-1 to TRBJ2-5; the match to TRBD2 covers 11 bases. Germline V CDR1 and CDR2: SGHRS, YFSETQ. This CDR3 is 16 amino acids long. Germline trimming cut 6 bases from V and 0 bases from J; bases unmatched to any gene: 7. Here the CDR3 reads CASNGLAGGDQETQYF. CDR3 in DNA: TGCGCCAGCAACGGCCTAGCGGGGGGCGACCAAGAGACCCAGTACTTC.

Here the CDR3 DNA reads TGTGCCAGTAGTGTCGGGGGAACTAATGAAAAACTGTTTTTT. Its protein product is CASSVGGTNEKLFF. This rearrangement joins TRBV19 to TRBJ1-4; maybe TRBD1 (5 bases). Germline V gene data show CDR1 as LNHDA and CDR2 as SQIVND (reference sequence). Trimming shortened V by 5 bases and J by 1 base, and 8 bases separated the two germline ends. The CDR3 covers 14 residues.

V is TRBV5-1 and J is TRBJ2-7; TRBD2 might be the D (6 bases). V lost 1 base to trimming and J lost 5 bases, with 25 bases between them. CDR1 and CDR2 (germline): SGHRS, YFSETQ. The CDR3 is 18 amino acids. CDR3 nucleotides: TGCGCCAGCAGCTTGTTAGGTTTGGGGGGAATGTTCTTCGACGAGCAGTACTTC. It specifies CASSLLGLGGMFFDEQYF.

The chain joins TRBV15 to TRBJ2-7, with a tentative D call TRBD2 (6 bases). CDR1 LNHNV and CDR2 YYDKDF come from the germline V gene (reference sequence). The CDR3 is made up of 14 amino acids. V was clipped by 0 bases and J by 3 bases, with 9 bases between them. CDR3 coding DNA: TGTGCCACCAGCAGAGAACTAGCCGTCTACGAGCAGTACTTC. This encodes CATSRELAVYEQYF.

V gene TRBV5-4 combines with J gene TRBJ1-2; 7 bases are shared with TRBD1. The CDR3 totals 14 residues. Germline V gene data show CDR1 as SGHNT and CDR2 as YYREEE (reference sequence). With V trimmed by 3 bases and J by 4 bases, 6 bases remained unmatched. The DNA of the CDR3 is TGTGCCAGCAGCTACCGGGACAGAATCTATGGCTACACCTTC. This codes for CASSYRDRIYGYTF.

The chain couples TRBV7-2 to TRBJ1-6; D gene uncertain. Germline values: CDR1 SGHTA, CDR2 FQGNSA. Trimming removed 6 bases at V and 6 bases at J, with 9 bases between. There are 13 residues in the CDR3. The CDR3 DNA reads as TGTGCCAGCAGTTCCATACTTAATTCACCCCTCCACTTT. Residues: CASSSILNSPLHF.

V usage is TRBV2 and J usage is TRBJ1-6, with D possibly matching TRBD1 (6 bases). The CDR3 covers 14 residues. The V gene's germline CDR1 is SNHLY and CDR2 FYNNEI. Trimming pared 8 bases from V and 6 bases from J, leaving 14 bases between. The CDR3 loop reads CASLRDTINSPLHF. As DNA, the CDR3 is TGTGCCAGCCTCCGGGACACCATTAATTCACCCCTCCACTTT.

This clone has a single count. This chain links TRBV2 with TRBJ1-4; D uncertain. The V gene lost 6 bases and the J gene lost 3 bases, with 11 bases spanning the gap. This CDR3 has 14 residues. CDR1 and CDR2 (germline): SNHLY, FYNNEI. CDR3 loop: CASSLGASNEKLFF. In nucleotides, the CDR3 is TGTGCCAGCAGCCTCGGAGCGTCTAATGAAAAACTGTTTTTT.

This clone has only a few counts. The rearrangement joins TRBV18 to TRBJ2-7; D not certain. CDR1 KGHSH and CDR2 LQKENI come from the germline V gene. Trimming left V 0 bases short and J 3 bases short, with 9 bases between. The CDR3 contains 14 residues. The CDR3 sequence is CASSPPTPRYEQYF. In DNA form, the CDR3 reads TGTGCCAGCTCACCACCGACACCCCGCTACGAGCAGTACTTC.

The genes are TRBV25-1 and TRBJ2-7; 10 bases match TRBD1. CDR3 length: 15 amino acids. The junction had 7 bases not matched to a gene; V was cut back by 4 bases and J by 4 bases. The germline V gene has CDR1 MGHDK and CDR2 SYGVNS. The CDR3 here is CASSGTPGQGYEQYF. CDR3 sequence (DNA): TGTGCCAGCAGTGGAACTCCGGGACAGGGGTACGAGCAGTACTTC.

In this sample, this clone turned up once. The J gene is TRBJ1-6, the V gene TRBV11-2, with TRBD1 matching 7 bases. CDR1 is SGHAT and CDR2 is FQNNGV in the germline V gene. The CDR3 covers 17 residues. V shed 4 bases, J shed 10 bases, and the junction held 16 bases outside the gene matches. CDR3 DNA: TGTGCCAGCAGCTCGCCCCAAAGGGGGCCCGGTGGGTCACCCCTCCACTTT. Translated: CASSSPQRGPGGSPLHF.

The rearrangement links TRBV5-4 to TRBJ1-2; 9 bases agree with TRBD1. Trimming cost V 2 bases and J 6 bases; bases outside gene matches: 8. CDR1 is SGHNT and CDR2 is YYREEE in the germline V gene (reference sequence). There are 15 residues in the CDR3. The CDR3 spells CASSLRDREADGYTF. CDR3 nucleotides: TGTGCCAGCAGCTTACGGGACAGGGAGGCCGATGGCTACACCTTC.

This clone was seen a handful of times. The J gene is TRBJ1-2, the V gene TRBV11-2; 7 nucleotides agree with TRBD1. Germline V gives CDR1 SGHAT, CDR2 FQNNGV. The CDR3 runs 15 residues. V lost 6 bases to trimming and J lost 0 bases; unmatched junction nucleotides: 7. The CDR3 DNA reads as TGTGCCAGCAGTTTTACAGGGGTCCCTAACTATGGCTACACCTTC. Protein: CASSFTGVPNYGYTF. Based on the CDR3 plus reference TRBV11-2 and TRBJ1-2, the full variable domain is EAGVAQSPRYKIIEKRQSVAFWCNPISGHATLYWYQQILGQGPKLLIQFQNNGVVDDSQLPKDRFSAERLKGVDSTLKIQPAKLEDSAVYLCASSFTGVPNYGYTFGSGTRLTVV.

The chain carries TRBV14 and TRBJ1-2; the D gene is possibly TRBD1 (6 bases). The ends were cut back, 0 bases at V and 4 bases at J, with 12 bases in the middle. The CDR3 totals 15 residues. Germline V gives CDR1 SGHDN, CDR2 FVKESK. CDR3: CASSQDTGSGYGYTF. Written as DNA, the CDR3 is TGTGCCAGCAGCCAAGATACAGGGTCGGGCTATGGCTACACCTTC. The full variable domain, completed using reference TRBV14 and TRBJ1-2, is EAGVTQFPSHSVIEKGQTVTLRCDPISGHDNLYWYRRVMGKEIKFLLHFVKESKQDESGMPNNRFLAERTGGTYSTLKVQPAELEDSGVYFCASSQDTGSGYGYTFGSGTRLTVV.

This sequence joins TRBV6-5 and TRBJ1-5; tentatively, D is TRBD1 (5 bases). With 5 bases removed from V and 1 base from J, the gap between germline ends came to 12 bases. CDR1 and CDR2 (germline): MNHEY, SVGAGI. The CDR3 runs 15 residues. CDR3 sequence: CASSPRGTSNQPQHF. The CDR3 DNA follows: TGTGCCAGCAGTCCCCGGGGGACGAGCAATCAGCCCCAGCATTTT.

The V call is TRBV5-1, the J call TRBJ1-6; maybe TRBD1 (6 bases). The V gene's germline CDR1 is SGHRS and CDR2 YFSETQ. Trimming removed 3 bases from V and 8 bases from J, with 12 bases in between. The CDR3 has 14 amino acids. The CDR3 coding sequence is TGCGCCAGCAGCTCGGGACATGGAGATTCACCCCTCCACTTT. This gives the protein CASSSGHGDSPLHF.

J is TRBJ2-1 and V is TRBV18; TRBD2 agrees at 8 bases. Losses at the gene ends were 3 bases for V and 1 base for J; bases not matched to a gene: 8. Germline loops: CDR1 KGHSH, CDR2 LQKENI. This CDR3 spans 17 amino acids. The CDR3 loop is CASSPSGGFLSYNEQFF. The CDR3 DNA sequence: TGTGCCAGCTCACCCAGCGGGGGCTTTCTTTCCTACAATGAGCAGTTCTTC.

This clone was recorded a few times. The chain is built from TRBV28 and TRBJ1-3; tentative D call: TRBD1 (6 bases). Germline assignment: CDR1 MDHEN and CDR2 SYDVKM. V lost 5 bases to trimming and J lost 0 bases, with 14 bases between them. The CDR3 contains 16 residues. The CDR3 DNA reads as TGTGCCAGCAGTCCAATCTGGACAGCCTCTGGAAACACCATATATTTT. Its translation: CASSPIWTASGNTIYF.